This paragraph reports one T cell receptor beta chain. The record originates from a study of blood T cell repertoires in COVID-19. Authors' data handling: Reference gene primer amplification gave nucleated cell count estimates. This table comes from immunoSEQ multiplex PCR, and its TCRdb copy is limited to in-frame clones, with some not included. That table is the source of V, J and clone size, and D and trimming were worked out from the DNA. The profile shows about 140,000 clones, roughly four fifths of them singletons. The sequenced sample consisted of peripheral blood. The TCR originated in an elderly woman in a cohort sampled during active or convalescent COVID-19.

CDR3 sequence: CASKRGAGETQYF. CDR3 nucleotides: TGTGCCAGTAAGCGGGGGGCGGGAGAGACCCAGTACTTC. This chain joins TRBV19 and TRBJ2-5; 9 nucleotides align to TRBD2. This CDR3 has 13 amino acids. The germline V gene has CDR1 LNHDA and CDR2 SQIVND (reference sequence). V was clipped by 7 bases and J by 4 bases; unmatched bases: 4.